This T cell receptor (beta chain) was documented in a study of T cells in Graves' hyperthyroidism and ophthalmopathy. Researchers barred patients who had uncontrolled infection, other autoimmune disease, pregnancy or lactation. Based on clinical symptoms, serum thyroxine and TRAb, thyroid ultrasound and orbital computed tomography, diagnoses were reached. RNA transcripts were the template for amplifying TCR beta CDR3 regions. The HTBI primer set served for first-round RT-PCR of the TCR CDR3. Via MiXCR, TCRdb re-called the multiplex PCR reads, giving one row per CDR3 protein. The sample has around 350,000 distinct CDR3 sequences; roughly 14% are singletons. Germline V CDR1 and CDR2: SGHNT, YENEEA. V lost 2 bases to trimming and J lost 10 bases, with 12 bases between them. The CDR3 sequence is 13 residues long. This clonotype was detected ten times or more.

This sequence originates from a woman aged 18-29 years with Graves' hyperthyroidism that later progressed to Graves' ophthalmopathy. What was sequenced was blood. J is TRBJ2-1 and V is TRBV11-3, with a possible D match to TRBD2 (5 bases). The CDR3 DNA reads as TGTGCCAGCAGCTTAATCGTATCGGGGGAGCAGTTCTTC. Translated, it gives CASSLIVSGEQFF.